The text below deals with one TCR beta chain. The CDR3 length is 13 residues. Trimming removed 3 bases at V and 0 bases at J, with 5 bases between. This sample stems from a study of T-cell reconstitution after alpha-beta-depleted transplantation in children. TCRbeta library construction was performed incorporating unique molecular identifiers. From the PCR reads, TCRdb called clonotypes with MiXCR, one entry per CDR3 protein. Among some 280,000 distinct CDR3 sequences listed, 9.9% were seen once. This clonotype was obtained from a human donor who donated a stem cell graft to a child with SCID. Sequencing was performed on PBMCs from the stem cell graft donor, taken from the stem cell graft. The chain links TRBV12-3 or TRBV12-4 to TRBJ1-1; D is uncertain. CDR3 protein: CASSFRMNTEAFF. The CDR3 DNA reads TGTGCCAGCAGTTTCAGGATGAACACTGAAGCTTTCTTT.